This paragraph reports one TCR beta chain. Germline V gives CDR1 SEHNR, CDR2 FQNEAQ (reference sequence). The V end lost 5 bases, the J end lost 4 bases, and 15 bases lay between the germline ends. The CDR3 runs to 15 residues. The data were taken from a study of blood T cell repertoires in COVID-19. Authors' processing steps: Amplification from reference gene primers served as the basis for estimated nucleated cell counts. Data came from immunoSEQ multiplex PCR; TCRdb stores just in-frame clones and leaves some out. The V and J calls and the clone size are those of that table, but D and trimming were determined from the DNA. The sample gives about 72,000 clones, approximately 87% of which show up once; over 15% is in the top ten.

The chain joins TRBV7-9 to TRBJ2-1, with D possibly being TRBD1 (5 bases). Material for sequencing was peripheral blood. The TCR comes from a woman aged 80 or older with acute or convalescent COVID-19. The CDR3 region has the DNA TGTGCCAGCAGCCCCGAAAAGGGGCTGTACAATGAGCAGTTCTTC. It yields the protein CASSPEKGLYNEQFF.